This T cell receptor (beta chain) is drawn from a study of shared clonotypes between healthy human individuals. Study information: Per donor, three plates held CD4 naive cells, three held CD4 memory, two held CD8 naive and one held CD8 memory.

Whole-study findings and limits: It was the few donors that limited the genetic and exposure-history diversity represented.

Naive CD8 populations comprised CD45RO-negative cells positively selected for CCR7, excluding terminally differentiated effector memory CD45RA+ cells. Notes on this clone: Its cognate antigen is unknown.

The CDR3 has 14 residues. Trimming left V 3 bases short and J 5 bases short, with 11 bases between. The germline V gene encodes CDR1 MNHEY and CDR2 SMNVEV (reference sequence). The authors split each subset's genomic DNA evenly across several immunoSEQ plates. Clones were read by immunoSEQ multiplex PCR, and TCRdb kept only the in-frame ones, dropping some. The sample shows about 2.2 million clones, around 93% of them seen only once. The sequence was obtained from a man aged 18-30 years in good health. Some clones in this sample may be carry-over from other donors' samples. The chain couples TRBV27 to TRBJ1-5, with D hard to call. Sequencing was done on a sample of naive CD8+ T cells from PBMCs. CDR3 sequence reads: CASSFIGGHQPQHF. The CDR3 DNA reads TGTGCCAGCAGTTTCATCGGCGGCCATCAGCCCCAGCATTTT.